This entry lists 18 T cell receptor beta chains sequenced from one sample in a study of shared clonotypes between healthy human individuals (dated by TCRdb to between 2020 and 2021). The library was prepared using the immunoSEQ multiplex PCR assay. TCRdb took over this immuneACCESS table, retaining in-frame rearrangements with V and J assigned. Such tables are incomplete; in checked studies, under half of the missing clones stem from an unresolved V gene, and the remainder is unexplained. The sample data list 2 million to 2.5 million clones, and 93% of these were observed just once. Together, the top ten hold around 1.7% of the sample. CD8 naive samples were obtained by positive selection for CCR7 among CD45RO-negative cells, yielding a CD45RA+CCR7+ population from which TemRA cells were excluded. Sample: naive CD8+ T cells from PBMCs. In the paper's terms, the cell subset or site label means: CD45RA+CCR7+. Source of these receptors: a man younger than 30 in good health. Some clones in this sample may be carry-over from other donors' samples.

CDR3 nucleotide sequence: TGTGCCAGCAGCACCGGGTTTGGTGGCGACACCATATATTTT. Protein product: CASSTGFGGDTIYF. The chain joins TRBV7-9 to TRBJ1-3; the D is unclear. This CDR3 contains 14 residues. The ends were cut back, 5 bases at V and 8 bases at J, with 16 bases in the middle. Germline V gene lookup returns CDR1 SEHNR and CDR2 FQNEAQ (reference sequence).

V gene TRBV28 combines with J gene TRBJ2-5; TRBD1 matches at 7 bases. J gave up 1 base and V 6 bases, and 5 bases lay outside the gene matches. CDR3 length equals 14 residues. Germline CDR1 reads MDHEN; CDR2 reads SYDVKM. CDR3 nucleotide sequence: TGTGCCAGCAGGGAAGACAGGGTCCAAGAGACCCAGTACTTC. Translated: CASREDRVQETQYF.

This clone was seen only once. This chain uses TRBV7-9 with TRBJ2-7, with TRBD1 as a possible D gene (6 bases). CDR1 and CDR2 (germline): SEHNR, FQNEAQ (reference sequence). V was shortened by 4 bases and J by 3 bases, with 10 bases between the two germline ends. This CDR3 region has 13 residues. The CDR3 spells CASSSVRGYEQYF. The CDR3 DNA reads TGTGCCAGCAGCTCGGTCAGGGGCTACGAGCAGTACTTC. The full variable domain, completed using reference TRBV7-9 and TRBJ2-7, is DTGVSQNPRHKITKRGQNVTFRCDPISEHNRLYWYRQTLGQGPEFLTYFQNEAQLEKSRLLSDRFSAERPKGSFSTLEIQRTEQGDSAMYLCASSSVRGYEQYFGPGTRLTVT.

V usage is TRBV9 and J usage is TRBJ2-1; D remains unclear. Germline CDR1 and CDR2: SGDLS and YYNGEE. This CDR3 region has 16 residues. Trimming removed 2 bases at V and 8 bases at J, with 20 bases between. The CDR3 coding sequence is TGTGCCAGCAGCGTTTACGCCCCCCAAAGAGCCCATGAGCAGTTCTTC. It yields the protein CASSVYAPQRAHEQFF.

The chain carries TRBV9 and TRBJ2-7, with unresolved D. Trimming stripped 5 bases from V and 3 bases from J, with 12 bases between. The CDR3 length is 13 residues. Per the germline V gene, CDR1 is SGDLS and CDR2 is YYNGEE. CDR3 in DNA: TGTGCCAGCAGTTTGGGGATGGTCTACGAGCAGTACTTC. Its translation: CASSLGMVYEQYF. The full variable domain, in which reference TRBV9 and TRBJ2-7 provide the parts outside the CDR3, is DSGVTQTPKHLITATGQRVTLRCSPRSGDLSVYWYQQSLDQGLQFLIQYYNGEERAKGNILERFSAQQFPDLHSELNLSSLELGDSALYFCASSLGMVYEQYFGPGTRLTVT.

The rearrangement uses TRBV7-9 and TRBJ2-1, with 9 bases aligning to TRBD2. After removal of 8 bases from V and 4 bases from J, the junction contained 6 bases not matched to a gene. CDR3 length: 14 amino acids. The germline V gene encodes CDR1 SEHNR and CDR2 FQNEAQ (reference sequence). The CDR3 protein is CASVSGSGYNEQFF. CDR3 DNA sequence: TGTGCCAGCGTTAGCGGGAGTGGGTACAATGAGCAGTTCTTC. The variable domain in full, with the rest retrieved from reference TRBV7-9 and TRBJ2-1, is DTGVSQNPRHKITKRGQNVTFRCDPISEHNRLYWYRQTLGQGPEFLTYFQNEAQLEKSRLLSDRFSAERPKGSFSTLEIQRTEQGDSAMYLCASVSGSGYNEQFFGPGTRLTVL.

A few counts support this clone. The chain couples TRBV4-1 to TRBJ1-1; D is unclear. CDR1 and CDR2 from the germline V gene are MGHRA and YSYEKL. The CDR3 consists of 16 residues. The V end lost 0 bases, the J end lost 0 bases, and 11 bases lay between the germline ends. The CDR3 protein is CASSQDLGGLNTEAFF. In nucleotides, the CDR3 is TGCGCCAGCAGCCAAGATCTGGGCGGCTTGAACACTGAAGCTTTCTTT.

Comments on this clone: The sample carries other DNA sequences with the same CDR3. The chain couples TRBV9 to TRBJ2-2; D unclear. Trimming removed 1 base at V and 6 bases at J, with 4 bases between. Germline V gives CDR1 SGDLS, CDR2 YYNGEE. The CDR3 is 12 amino acids. The CDR3 sequence: CASSVFPGELFF. In DNA form, the CDR3 reads TGTGCCAGCAGCGTATTCCCCGGGGAGCTGTTTTTT.

Turning to this clone: Other DNA sequences within the sample encode an identical CDR3. The rearrangement joins TRBV28 to TRBJ2-7, with 10 bases that match TRBD1. V gave up 6 bases and J gave up 6 bases; unmatched junction bases: 2. CDR1 is MDHEN, CDR2 SYDVKM, per germline. The CDR3 totals 12 residues. Written as DNA, the CDR3 is TGTGCCAGCAGAAGGACAGGGGGCGAGCAGTACTTC. Translated: CASRRTGGEQYF.

The count of this clone is one. J is TRBJ1-2 and V is TRBV19; the D is unclear. In germline, CDR1 is LNHDA, CDR2 SQIVND (reference sequence). This CDR3 contains 13 residues. Trimming stripped 3 bases from V and 4 bases from J, with 9 bases between. Here the CDR3 reads CASSITALYGYTF. The CDR3 nucleotides read TGTGCCAGTAGTATTACAGCCCTCTATGGCTACACCTTC.

This chain links TRBV9 with TRBJ2-3, with 11 bases fitting TRBD2. The CDR3 loop spans 17 amino acids. Germline CDR1 is SGDLS and CDR2 is YYNGEE. Germline trimming cut 4 bases from V and 2 bases from J; bases unmatched to any gene: 9. The DNA of the CDR3 is TGTGCCAGCAGCCCCTCCGGGACTAGCGGCCCCACAGATACGCAGTATTTT. It is translated as CASSPSGTSGPTDTQYF.

CDR3 DNA: TGTGCCAGCAGTTTAAGTCTGGTAAACTACGAGCAGTACTTC. Its translation: CASSLSLVNYEQYF. The V and J genes are TRBV28 and TRBJ2-7, with D unclear. Germline CDR1 reads MDHEN; CDR2 reads SYDVKM. V shed 2 bases and J shed 3 bases, with 11 bases lying between them. CDR3 size: 14 residues.

This clone was picked up a small number of times. The chain employs TRBV5-1 and TRBJ1-2, with TRBD1 identical over 7 bases. Germline assignment: CDR1 SGHRS and CDR2 YFSETQ. V gave up 4 bases and J gave up 3 bases; unmatched junction bases: 3. CDR3 size: 13 residues. Here the CDR3 DNA reads TGCGCCAGCAGCCAAGGGACAGACTATGGCTACACCTTC. Protein: CASSQGTDYGYTF.

The rearrangement links TRBV27 to TRBJ1-1, with D tentatively TRBD1 (6 bases). This CDR3 has 16 residues. V was cut by 5 bases and J by 0 bases, with 16 bases left in between. CDR1 and CDR2 from the germline V gene are MNHEY and SMNVEV (reference sequence). This CDR3 is CASSDPRGGVNTEAFF. The CDR3 region has the DNA TGTGCCAGCAGTGACCCGAGGGGGGGAGTGAACACTGAAGCTTTCTTT.

The rearrangement uses TRBV20-1 and TRBJ1-2, with D perhaps matching TRBD1 (6 bases). The CDR3 consists of 11 residues. V was trimmed by 6 bases and J by 6 bases, leaving 11 bases between them. Germline loops: CDR1 DFQATT, CDR2 SNEGSKA (reference sequence). This CDR3 is CSARGGHGYTF. CDR3 bases: TGCAGTGCCCGAGGGGGGCATGGCTACACCTTC.

This chain uses TRBV9 with TRBJ2-2, with D uncertain. The CDR3 extends over 12 amino acids. The germline CDR1 and CDR2 sequences are SGDLS and YYNGEE. The V end was cut by 4 bases, the J end by 6 bases, with 7 bases between. The CDR3 region has the DNA TGTGCCAGCAGCTTCAGGTCCGGGGAGCTGTTTTTT. Protein sequence: CASSFRSGELFF.

The rearrangement uses TRBV30 and TRBJ2-1; 8 nucleotides agree with TRBD2. The CDR3 runs 14 residues. With V trimmed by 6 bases and J by 12 bases, 16 bases remained unmatched. Germline lookup yields CDR1 GTSNPN and CDR2 SVGIG (reference sequence). The CDR3 DNA reads as TGTGCCTGCGGGATAATCTTCCCCGGGGGGGGGCAGTTCTTC. This gives the protein CACGIIFPGGGQFF.

The J gene is TRBJ2-1, the V gene TRBV27; either TRBD1 or TRBD2 may supply D (7 bases each). Deletions cut 6 bases from V and 4 bases from J, with 25 bases between. There are 18 residues in the CDR3. Germline CDR1 MNHEY, CDR2 SMNVEV (reference sequence). The CDR3 nucleotides read TGTGCCAGCAGCCTATTAGCCAGGGGGGGGGTGAGGTACAATGAGCAGTTCTTC. This gives the protein CASSLLARGGVRYNEQFF.